Listed below are T cell receptor beta chains from one sample, sequenced in a study of blood T cell repertoires in COVID-19. Sequencing was performed with immunoSEQ multiplex PCR; in TCRdb, only in-frame clones are kept and a portion is missing. The sample yields around 120,000 clones, about 86% seen once. The sequencing sample was made of peripheral blood. The receptors originated from a man older than 75 with active or convalescent COVID-19. CDR3s include the opening cysteine and the closing phenylalanine or tryptophan. A D gene is named only where the DNA matches it firmly. Some rows mark clone size as missing; the rest say once, few, many or name a class of expanded clone.

j_call: TRBJ1-5
clone_size: .
v_call: TRBV20-1
d_call: .
cdr3_nt: TGCAGTGCTAGTATAGGTCGGGCAGGGGATCAGCCCCAGCATTTT
cdr3_aa: CSASIGRAGDQPQHF

j_call: TRBJ1-5
clone_size: .
v_call: TRBV28
d_call: TRBD1
cdr3_nt: TGTGCCAGCAGTTTGCAGGGGGCGCGCCAGCCCCAGCATTTT
cdr3_aa: CASSLQGARQPQHF

j_call: TRBJ1-5
clone_size: .
v_call: TRBV10-3
d_call: .
cdr3_nt: TGTGCCATCAGTGAGTCGTGGGCAGGGCAGCCCCAGCATTTT
cdr3_aa: CAISESWAGQPQHF

j_call: TRBJ1-1
clone_size: .
v_call: TRBV2
d_call: .
cdr3_nt: TGTGCCAGCAGTGATTATGGCGGAGGCACTGAAGCTTTCTTT
cdr3_aa: CASSDYGGGTEAFF

j_call: TRBJ1-2
clone_size: .
v_call: TRBV15
d_call: .
cdr3_nt: TGTGCCACCAGCAGAGATCGGGTAGGGGGGGCAGGAGGCTACACCTTC
cdr3_aa: CATSRDRVGGAGGYTF

j_call: TRBJ2-7
clone_size: .
v_call: TRBV5-1
d_call: .
cdr3_nt: TGCGCCAGCAGCTTGGAACCGCGGTACGAGCAGTACTTC
cdr3_aa: CASSLEPRYEQYF

j_call: TRBJ1-4
clone_size: once
v_call: TRBV9
d_call: TRBD1
cdr3_nt: TGTGCCAGCAGCTCGGGACAGGGTAATGAAAAACTGTTTTTT
cdr3_aa: CASSSGQGNEKLFF

j_call: TRBJ1-2
clone_size: .
v_call: TRBV27
d_call: TRBD1
cdr3_nt: TGTGCCAGCAGTGCAAACAGGGGACCCTATGGCTACACCTTC
cdr3_aa: CASSANRGPYGYTF

j_call: TRBJ2-3
clone_size: .
v_call: TRBV2
d_call: TRBD2
cdr3_nt: TGTGCCAGCGAGGTGGCTAGCGGGGGGACGCAGTATTTT
cdr3_aa: CASEVASGGTQYF

j_call: TRBJ2-7
clone_size: .
v_call: TRBV5-4
d_call: TRBD1
cdr3_nt: TGTGCCAGCAGCTGGGACAGTATAGGCGAGCAGTACTTC
cdr3_aa: CASSWDSIGEQYF

j_call: TRBJ1-3
clone_size: .
v_call: TRBV5-6
d_call: .
cdr3_nt: TGTGCCAGCAGCATTGACAGCTCTGGAAACACCATATATTTT
cdr3_aa: CASSIDSSGNTIYF

j_call: TRBJ1-5
clone_size: few
v_call: TRBV5-4
d_call: .
cdr3_nt: TGTGCCAGCAGCCCTGGGCCTCAGGGCAATCAGCCCCAGCATTTT
cdr3_aa: CASSPGPQGNQPQHF

j_call: TRBJ2-7
clone_size: .
v_call: TRBV15
d_call: TRBD1
cdr3_nt: TGTGCCACCAGCAGAGCTTTACAGGGGGCAGGTTACGAGCAGTACTTC
cdr3_aa: CATSRALQGAGYEQYF

j_call: TRBJ1-1
clone_size: .
v_call: TRBV3-1/TRBV3-2
d_call: .
cdr3_nt: TGTGCCAGCAGCCCCTCCTACCCCGCAGGGGTGAGCACTGAAGCTTTCTTT
cdr3_aa: CASSPSYPAGVSTEAFF

j_call: TRBJ2-5
clone_size: once
v_call: TRBV12-3/TRBV12-4
d_call: .
cdr3_nt: TGTGCCAGCAGCCCTCGGTCCCAAGAGACCCAGTACTTC
cdr3_aa: CASSPRSQETQYF

j_call: TRBJ2-3
clone_size: .
v_call: TRBV11-2
d_call: .
cdr3_nt: TGTGCCAGCAGCTCGGGAGCGGGTCCTAGCACAGATACGCAGTATTTT
cdr3_aa: CASSSGAGPSTDTQYF

j_call: TRBJ1-2
clone_size: .
v_call: TRBV5-1
d_call: TRBD1
cdr3_nt: TGCGCCAGCAGGACCGGGACAGCCCATGGCTACACCTTC
cdr3_aa: CASRTGTAHGYTF

j_call: TRBJ2-5
clone_size: .
v_call: TRBV3-1/TRBV3-2
d_call: TRBD1
cdr3_nt: TGTGCCAGCAGCTCCCCCCCGTGGGGACAGGGGCGCGAGACCCAGTACTTC
cdr3_aa: CASSSPPWGQGRETQYF

j_call: TRBJ1-5
clone_size: .
v_call: TRBV16
d_call: .
cdr3_nt: TGTGCCAGCAGCCCAGGAGGAGGGGCCAATCAGCCCCAGCATTTT
cdr3_aa: CASSPGGGANQPQHF

j_call: TRBJ1-5
clone_size: .
v_call: TRBV27
d_call: .
cdr3_nt: TGTGCCAGCAGTTGGTCCGGGCAGCCCCAGCATTTT
cdr3_aa: CASSWSGQPQHF

j_call: TRBJ2-4
clone_size: .
v_call: TRBV19
d_call: .
cdr3_nt: TGTGCCAGTAGCCCCATACCGGGAGCTGCCAAAAACATTCAGTACTTC
cdr3_aa: CASSPIPGAAKNIQYF

j_call: TRBJ2-3
clone_size: .
v_call: TRBV5-5
d_call: .
cdr3_nt: TGTGCCAGCAGCTTGTACAGTTTAGTAGATACGCAGTATTTT
cdr3_aa: CASSLYSLVDTQYF

j_call: TRBJ1-2
clone_size: few
v_call: TRBV20-1
d_call: .
cdr3_nt: TGCAGTGCTAGTACCGCGGGGGCGGAGTATGGCTACACCTTC
cdr3_aa: CSASTAGAEYGYTF

j_call: TRBJ1-2
clone_size: .
v_call: TRBV5-1
d_call: TRBD1
cdr3_nt: TGCGCCAGCAGCGAGGGGACAGGGGGCGATCTTCGCTACACCTTC
cdr3_aa: CASSEGTGGDLRYTF

j_call: TRBJ2-5
clone_size: once
v_call: TRBV9
d_call: TRBD2
cdr3_nt: TGTGCCAGCACCCCTAGTGGCGGGGGGGCCCCAGAGACCCAGTACTTC
cdr3_aa: CASTPSGGGAPETQYF

j_call: TRBJ1-2
clone_size: few
v_call: TRBV7-8
d_call: TRBD1
cdr3_nt: TGTGCCAGCAGCTTAGAAGGACAGGGGGTGTTTTATGGCTACACCTTC
cdr3_aa: CASSLEGQGVFYGYTF

j_call: TRBJ1-5
clone_size: .
v_call: TRBV28
d_call: .
cdr3_nt: TGTGCCAGCAGTTTATGGGCAGGGGAAGCTCTTGGCGGTCAGCCCCAGCATTTT
cdr3_aa: CASSLWAGEALGGQPQHF

j_call: TRBJ2-5
clone_size: .
v_call: TRBV2
d_call: TRBD1
cdr3_nt: TGTGCCAGCAGTGAGGTACAGGGGGCGAGAGAGACCCAGTACTTC
cdr3_aa: CASSEVQGARETQYF

j_call: TRBJ2-5
clone_size: .
v_call: TRBV7-8
d_call: TRBD1
cdr3_nt: TGTGCCAGCAGCCGAACCGGGACAGATACACAAGAGACCCAGTACTTC
cdr3_aa: CASSRTGTDTQETQYF

j_call: TRBJ2-7
clone_size: .
v_call: TRBV5-4
d_call: .
cdr3_nt: TGTGCCAGCAGCGTGGACACCCGCGAGCAGTACTTC
cdr3_aa: CASSVDTREQYF

j_call: TRBJ2-1
clone_size: .
v_call: TRBV18
d_call: TRBD2
cdr3_nt: TGTGCCAGCTCACCTCCTGGACTAGCGGGGTTAAATGAGCAGTTCTTC
cdr3_aa: CASSPPGLAGLNEQFF

j_call: TRBJ1-2
clone_size: medium-sized
v_call: TRBV28
d_call: TRBD1
cdr3_nt: TGTGCCAGCAGAATTACAGGGGGCAGAAACTATGGCTACACCTTC
cdr3_aa: CASRITGGRNYGYTF

j_call: TRBJ2-7
clone_size: .
v_call: TRBV7-6
d_call: TRBD2
cdr3_nt: TGTGCCAGCAGCTTAGGTCAGGGAGGGTACGAGCAGTACTTC
cdr3_aa: CASSLGQGGYEQYF

j_call: TRBJ1-2
clone_size: .
v_call: TRBV5-6
d_call: .
cdr3_nt: TGTGCCAGCAGCTTGGTTGGGGCCTACACCTTC
cdr3_aa: CASSLVGAYTF

j_call: TRBJ1-1
clone_size: few
v_call: TRBV15
d_call: .
cdr3_nt: TGTGCCACCAGCAGAGTGGCGGTGAACACTGAAGCTTTCTTT
cdr3_aa: CATSRVAVNTEAFF

j_call: TRBJ2-1
clone_size: .
v_call: TRBV6-5
d_call: .
cdr3_nt: TGTGCCAGCGCAGGGTTAAACTACAATGAGCAGTTCTTC
cdr3_aa: CASAGLNYNEQFF

j_call: TRBJ2-3
clone_size: few
v_call: TRBV4-3
d_call: .
cdr3_nt: TGCGCCAGCAGCCAAGATCAGGGTGTCACAGATACGCAGTATTTT
cdr3_aa: CASSQDQGVTDTQYF

j_call: TRBJ2-2
clone_size: .
v_call: TRBV11-3
d_call: TRBD1
cdr3_nt: TGTGCCAGCAGCTTAACCCGGTGGGACAGGGGGCACACCGGGGAGCTGTTTTTT
cdr3_aa: CASSLTRWDRGHTGELFF

j_call: TRBJ1-3
clone_size: .
v_call: TRBV5-6
d_call: TRBD1
cdr3_nt: TGTGCCAGCAGCTTCACGGGACAGGAAAATGGAAACACCATATATTTT
cdr3_aa: CASSFTGQENGNTIYF

j_call: TRBJ1-3
clone_size: .
v_call: TRBV7-9
d_call: .
cdr3_nt: TGTGCCAGCAGCTTAAAAGACGGAGGGAGCACCATATATTTT
cdr3_aa: CASSLKDGGSTIYF

j_call: TRBJ1-3
clone_size: .
v_call: TRBV3-1/TRBV3-2
d_call: TRBD1
cdr3_nt: TGTGCCAGCAGCCAGGATAGGGACAGGGACTGGGTAGAGGGAAACACCATATATTTT
cdr3_aa: CASSQDRDRDWVEGNTIYF

j_call: TRBJ1-6
clone_size: .
v_call: TRBV28
d_call: TRBD1
cdr3_nt: TGTGCCAGCAGTTCTCCCGGAGACAGGGGACCCCTCCACTTT
cdr3_aa: CASSSPGDRGPLHF

j_call: TRBJ2-2
clone_size: .
v_call: TRBV2
d_call: .
cdr3_nt: TGTGCCAGCAGTGCCAGGTCTGGGAACACCGGGGAGCTGTTTTTT
cdr3_aa: CASSARSGNTGELFF

j_call: TRBJ1-1
clone_size: .
v_call: TRBV29-1
d_call: .
cdr3_nt: TGCAGCGTCCTGACACCATTTAACACTGAAGCTTTCTTT
cdr3_aa: CSVLTPFNTEAFF

j_call: TRBJ1-2
clone_size: .
v_call: TRBV12-5
d_call: TRBD1
cdr3_nt: TGTGCTAGTGGTTTGGCCCTGACAGGGGGAGGCGGGAGTGGCTACACCTTC
cdr3_aa: CASGLALTGGGGSGYTF

j_call: TRBJ1-2
clone_size: once
v_call: TRBV27
d_call: .
cdr3_nt: TGTGCCAGCAGTTTACAGGGCGGCTATGGCTACACCTTC
cdr3_aa: CASSLQGGYGYTF

j_call: TRBJ2-5
clone_size: .
v_call: TRBV5-6
d_call: .
cdr3_nt: TGTGCCAGCAGCTTGAGCAGGGGGGCCTTCCAAGAGACCCAGTACTTC
cdr3_aa: CASSLSRGAFQETQYF

j_call: TRBJ1-6
clone_size: .
v_call: TRBV3-1/TRBV3-2
d_call: .
cdr3_nt: TGTGCCAGCAGCCAAGTCCTTCCCCTCCACTTT
cdr3_aa: CASSQVLPLHF

j_call: TRBJ1-3
clone_size: .
v_call: TRBV19
d_call: .
cdr3_nt: TGTGCCAGTAACCGACAGAGCTCTGGAAACACCATATATTTT
cdr3_aa: CASNRQSSGNTIYF

j_call: TRBJ2-5
clone_size: .
v_call: TRBV2
d_call: TRBD1
cdr3_nt: TGTGCCAGCAGTGAAATGGGACAGGGGAGTGTGGAGACCCAGTACTTC
cdr3_aa: CASSEMGQGSVETQYF

j_call: TRBJ1-6
clone_size: .
v_call: TRBV6-5
d_call: .
cdr3_nt: TGTGCCAGCAGTCCCTTGGCAGGGGCGGATTCACCCCTCCACTTT
cdr3_aa: CASSPLAGADSPLHF

j_call: TRBJ1-6
clone_size: .
v_call: TRBV30
d_call: .
cdr3_nt: TGTGCCTGGAGTGATGGATTACCAGGCAATTCACCCCTCCACTTT
cdr3_aa: CAWSDGLPGNSPLHF

j_call: TRBJ1-5
clone_size: .
v_call: TRBV10-3
d_call: .
cdr3_nt: TGTGCCATCAGTGAGGAGCAGGTGAGCAATCAGCCCCAGCATTTT
cdr3_aa: CAISEEQVSNQPQHF